The 12 T cell receptor beta chains reported below all come from one sample, sequenced in a study of TIL therapy for anti-PD-1-resistant metastatic lung cancer. Sequencing used immunoSEQ v3. Profiling relied on immunoSEQ multiplex PCR, and the TCRdb table lists in-frame clones only, not all of them. The sample records about 60,000 clones, around nine tenths being singletons. Time point specified: pre-treatment sample, taken before nivolumab and TIL therapy. The sequencing used blood, collected at baseline. The receptor set was obtained from a person between 30 and 79 years old with non-small cell lung cancer.

This clone showed up just once. The genes are TRBV5-1 and TRBJ2-7; 8 bases are a match to TRBD1. CDR1 is SGHRS and CDR2 is YFSETQ in the germline V gene. The junction had 5 bases not matched to a gene; V was cut back by 0 bases and J by 0 bases. The CDR3 totals 16 residues. The CDR3 bases are TGCGCCAGCAGCTTGGGCGGACAGGGAAGCTCCTACGAGCAGTACTTC. Translating it yields CASSLGGQGSSYEQYF.

The chain combines TRBV12-5 with TRBJ1-1; D remains unclear. Germline V gene sequence: CDR1 LGHNT, CDR2 FRNRAP. V was trimmed by 5 bases and J by 9 bases, leaving 10 bases between them. The CDR3 is 11 amino acids. The CDR3 nucleotides are TGTGCTAGTGGTCCCGACGGCCAAGCTTTCTTT. Its protein is CASGPDGQAFF.

The rearrangement joins TRBV24-1 to TRBJ2-1; D possibly matches TRBD1 or TRBD2 (6 bases each). The CDR3 is made up of 18 amino acids. V was cut by 5 bases and J by 8 bases, with 27 bases left in between. Germline loops: CDR1 KGHDR, CDR2 SFDVKD. This chain's CDR3 is CATSGGGTVGKISHEQFF. In DNA form, the CDR3 reads TGTGCCACCAGTGGAGGGGGGACGGTGGGAAAGATTAGCCATGAGCAGTTCTTC.

This chain joins TRBV7-9 and TRBJ2-7; 10 bases fit TRBD1. Per the germline V gene, CDR1 is SEHNR and CDR2 is FQNEAQ (reference sequence). The CDR3 extends over 13 amino acids. The junction had 5 bases not matched to a gene; V was cut back by 6 bases and J by 6 bases. The CDR3 DNA reads TGTGCCAGCAGGCCCGGGACAGGGGCCGAGCAGTACTTC. Its translation: CASRPGTGAEQYF. The full variable domain, rest sourced from reference TRBV7-9 and TRBJ2-7, is DTGVSQNPRHKITKRGQNVTFRCDPISEHNRLYWYRQTLGQGPEFLTYFQNEAQLEKSRLLSDRFSAERPKGSFSTLEIQRTEQGDSAMYLCASRPGTGAEQYFGPGTRLTVT.

This clone has a single count. This rearrangement joins TRBV7-9 to TRBJ2-5; TRBD1 agrees at 10 bases. The V and J ends lost 1 base and 5 bases, in that order; junction bases with no gene match: 1. Per germline, CDR1 SEHNR and CDR2 FQNEAQ (reference sequence). This CDR3 spans 14 amino acids. CDR3 DNA sequence: TGTGCCAGCAGCTTAGGACAGGGGGCGGAGACCCAGTACTTC. This codes for CASSLGQGAETQYF. The full variable domain, in which reference TRBV7-9 and TRBJ2-5 provide the parts outside the CDR3, is DTGVSQNPRHKITKRGQNVTFRCDPISEHNRLYWYRQTLGQGPEFLTYFQNEAQLEKSRLLSDRFSAERPKGSFSTLEIQRTEQGDSAMYLCASSLGQGAETQYFGPGTRLLVL.

The genes are TRBV18 and TRBJ1-5; D might be TRBD1 (6 bases). This CDR3 region has 15 residues. The germline gives CDR1 KGHSH, CDR2 LQKENI. V gave up 3 bases and J gave up 1 base, with 10 bases separating them. CDR3 residues: CASSPGGSSNQPQHF. As DNA, the CDR3 is TGTGCCAGCTCACCGGGGGGCTCAAGCAATCAGCCCCAGCATTTT. The full variable domain, completed using reference TRBV18 and TRBJ1-5, is NAGVMQNPRHLVRRRGQEARLRCSPMKGHSHVYWYRQLPEEGLKFMVYLQKENIIDESGMPKERFSAEFPKEGPSILRIQQVVRGDSAAYFCASSPGGSSNQPQHFGDGTRLSIL.

The rearrangement uses TRBV6-5 and TRBJ2-1, with a tentative D call TRBD2 (6 bases). Germline V gene data show CDR1 as MNHEY and CDR2 as SVGAGI. CDR3 size: 15 residues. V was pared by 2 bases and J by 2 bases, with 10 bases between. The CDR3 nucleotides read TGTGCCAGCAGTTACGGGAGGAGCCCCTACAATGAGCAGTTCTTC. Encoded protein: CASSYGRSPYNEQFF.

V and J are TRBV4-1 and TRBJ2-5; the match to TRBD2 covers 7 bases. The CDR3 length is 14 residues. V was clipped by 0 bases and J by 5 bases; unmatched bases: 3. CDR1 and CDR2 from the germline V gene are MGHRA and YSYEKL. The CDR3 DNA is TGCGCCAGCAGCCAAGAAGAACTAGCGGAGACCCAGTACTTC. Residues: CASSQEELAETQYF.

The CDR3 reads CASSAGGHAGGGEKLFF. CDR3 DNA: TGTGCCAGTAGTGCCGGGGGCCACGCAGGAGGGGGTGAAAAACTGTTTTTT. The chain is built from TRBV19 and TRBJ1-4; D is perhaps TRBD1 (6 bases). The CDR3 has 17 amino acids. The germline gives CDR1 LNHDA, CDR2 SQIVND (reference sequence). V shed 5 bases and J shed 7 bases, with 23 bases lying between them. Full variable domain (missing parts from reference TRBV19 and TRBJ1-4): DGGITQSPKYLFRKEGQNVTLSCEQNLNHDAMYWYRQDPGQGLRLIYYSQIVNDFQKGDIAEGYSVSREKKESFPLTVTSAQKNPTAFYLCASSAGGHAGGGEKLFFGSGTQLSVL.

The V and J genes are TRBV30 and TRBJ1-3; D is uncertain. The V end lost 5 bases, the J end lost 4 bases, and 12 bases lay between the germline ends. The CDR3 totals 13 residues. Germline-derived CDR1 and CDR2 are GTSNPN and SVGIG (reference sequence). CDR3: CAWSGGTGNTIYF. CDR3 sequence (DNA): TGTGCCTGGTCCGGAGGCACAGGAAACACCATATATTTT.

V usage is TRBV30 and J usage is TRBJ2-5; no clear D gene. The V gene lost 5 bases and the J gene lost 1 base, with 2 bases spanning the gap. The CDR3 extends over 10 amino acids. The germline CDR1 and CDR2 sequences are GTSNPN and SVGIG (reference sequence). The CDR3 protein is CAWAQETQYF. In nucleotides, the CDR3 is TGTGCCTGGGCCCAAGAGACCCAGTACTTC.

The genes are TRBV4-1 and TRBJ1-2, with D unresolved. The length of the CDR3 is 13 residues. Germline loops: CDR1 MGHRA, CDR2 YSYEKL. V lost 3 bases and J lost 4, with 9 bases in between. This CDR3 reads CASSHQSLYGYTF. CDR3 sequence (DNA): TGCGCCAGCAGCCACCAGAGTCTCTATGGCTACACCTTC.